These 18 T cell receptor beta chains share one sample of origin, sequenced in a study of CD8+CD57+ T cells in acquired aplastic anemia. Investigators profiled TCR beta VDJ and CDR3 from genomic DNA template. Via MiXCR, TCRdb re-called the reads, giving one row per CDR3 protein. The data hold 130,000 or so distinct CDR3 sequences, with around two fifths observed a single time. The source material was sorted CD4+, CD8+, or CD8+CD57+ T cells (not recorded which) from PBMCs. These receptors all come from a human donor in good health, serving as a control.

The CDR3 coding sequence is TGTGCCAGCAGTGAAGCGGGACAGGGTGACTCTGGAAACACCATATATTTT. Amino acids: CASSEAGQGDSGNTIYF. V usage is TRBV25-1 and J usage is TRBJ1-3; 9 nucleotides match TRBD1. CDR3 length: 17 residues. Germline CDR1 reads MGHDK; CDR2 reads SYGVNS. The junction had 5 bases not matched to a gene; V was cut back by 2 bases and J by 0 bases.

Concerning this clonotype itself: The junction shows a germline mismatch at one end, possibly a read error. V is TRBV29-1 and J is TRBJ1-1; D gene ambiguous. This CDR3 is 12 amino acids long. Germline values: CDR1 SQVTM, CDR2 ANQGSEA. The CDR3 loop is CSTLNKGSEACF. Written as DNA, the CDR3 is TGCAGCACATTGAACAAGGGATCTGAAGCTTGCTTT.

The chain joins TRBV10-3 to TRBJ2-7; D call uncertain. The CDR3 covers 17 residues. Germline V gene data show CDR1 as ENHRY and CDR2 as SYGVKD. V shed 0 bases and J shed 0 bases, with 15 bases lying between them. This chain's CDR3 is CAISESDRQLTSYEQYF. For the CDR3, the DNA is TGTGCCATCAGTGAGTCCGATCGTCAGTTAACCTCCTACGAGCAGTACTTC.

The CDR3, as DNA: TGTGCCAGCAGTTTGAATGGGAGTCCAGCCTACGAGCAGTACTTC. Its translation: CASSLNGSPAYEQYF. V and J are TRBV2 and TRBJ2-7; D may be TRBD2 (5 bases). This CDR3 is built from 15 residues. V lost 5 bases and J 2 bases, leaving 16 bases between the germline ends. Germline assignment: CDR1 SNHLY and CDR2 FYNNEI.

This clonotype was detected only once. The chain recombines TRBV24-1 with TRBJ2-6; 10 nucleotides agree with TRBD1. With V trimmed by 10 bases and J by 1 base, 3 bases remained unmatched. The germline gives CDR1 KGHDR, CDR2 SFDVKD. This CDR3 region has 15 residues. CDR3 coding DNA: TGTGCCACGGGACAGGGGCAGTCTGGGGCCAACGTCCTGACTTTC. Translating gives CATGQGQSGANVLTF.

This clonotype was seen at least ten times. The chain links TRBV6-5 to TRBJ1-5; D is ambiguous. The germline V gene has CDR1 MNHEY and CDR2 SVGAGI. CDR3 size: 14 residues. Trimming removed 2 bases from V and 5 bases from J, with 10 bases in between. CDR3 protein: CASSYGTADQPQHF. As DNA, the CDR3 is TGTGCCAGCAGTTACGGTACGGCCGATCAGCCCCAGCATTTT.

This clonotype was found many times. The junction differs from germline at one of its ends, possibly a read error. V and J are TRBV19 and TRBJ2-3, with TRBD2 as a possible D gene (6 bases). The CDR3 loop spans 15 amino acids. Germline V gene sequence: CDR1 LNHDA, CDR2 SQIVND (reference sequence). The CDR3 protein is CANSIGQGGTDTQYF. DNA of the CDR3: TGTGCCAATAGTATAGGGCAGGGAGGTACAGATACGCAGTATTTT. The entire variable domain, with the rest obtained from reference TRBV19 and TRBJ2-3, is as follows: DGGITQSPKYLFRKEGQNVTLSCEQNLNHDAMYWYRQDPGQGLRLIYYSQIVNDFQKGDIAEGYSVSREKKESFPLTVTSAQKNPTAFYLCANSIGQGGTDTQYFGPGTRLTVL.

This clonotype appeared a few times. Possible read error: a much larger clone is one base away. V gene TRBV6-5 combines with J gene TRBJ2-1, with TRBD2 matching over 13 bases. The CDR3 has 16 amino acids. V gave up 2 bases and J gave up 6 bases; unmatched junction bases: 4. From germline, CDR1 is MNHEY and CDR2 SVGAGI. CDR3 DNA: TGTGCCAGCAGTTACGAGGGACTAGCGGGAAGCAATGAGCAGTTCTTC. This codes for CASSYEGLAGSNEQFF.

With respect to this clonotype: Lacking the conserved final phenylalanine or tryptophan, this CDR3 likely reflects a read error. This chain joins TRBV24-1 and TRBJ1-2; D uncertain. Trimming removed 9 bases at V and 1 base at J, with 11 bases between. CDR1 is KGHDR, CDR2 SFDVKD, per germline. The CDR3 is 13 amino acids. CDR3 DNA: TGTGCCACCTCCTTGGGTGGTAACTATGGCTACACCGTC. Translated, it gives CATSLGGNYGYTV.

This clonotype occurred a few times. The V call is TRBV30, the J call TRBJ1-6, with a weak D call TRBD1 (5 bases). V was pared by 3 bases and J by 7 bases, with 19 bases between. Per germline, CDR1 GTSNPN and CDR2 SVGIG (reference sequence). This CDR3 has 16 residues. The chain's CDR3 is CAWSSPTGTWNSPLHF. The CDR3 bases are TGTGCCTGGAGCTCCCCCACCGGGACGTGGAATTCACCCCTCCACTTT.

The CDR3 reads CASSSGGGDRNQPQHF. The CDR3 region has the DNA TGTGCCAGCAGCTCAGGGGGAGGGGACAGAAATCAGCCCCAGCATTTT. The chain couples TRBV5-6 to TRBJ1-5; 7 nucleotides match TRBD1. V lost 3 bases to trimming and J lost 4 bases; unmatched junction nucleotides: 10. The CDR3 is made up of 16 amino acids. Germline V CDR1 and CDR2: SGHDT, YYEEEE.

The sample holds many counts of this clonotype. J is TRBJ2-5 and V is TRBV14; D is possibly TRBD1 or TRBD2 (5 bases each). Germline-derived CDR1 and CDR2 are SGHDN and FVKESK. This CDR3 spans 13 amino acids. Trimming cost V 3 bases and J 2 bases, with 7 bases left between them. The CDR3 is CASSQGRQETQYF. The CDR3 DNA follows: TGTGCCAGCAGCCAGGGACGGCAAGAGACCCAGTACTTC.

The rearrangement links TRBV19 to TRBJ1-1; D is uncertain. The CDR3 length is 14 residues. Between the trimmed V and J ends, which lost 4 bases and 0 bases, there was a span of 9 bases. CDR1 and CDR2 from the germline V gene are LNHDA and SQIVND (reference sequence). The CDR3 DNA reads TGTGCCAGTAGTACCCCCCGATTGAACACTGAAGCTTTCTTT. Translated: CASSTPRLNTEAFF.

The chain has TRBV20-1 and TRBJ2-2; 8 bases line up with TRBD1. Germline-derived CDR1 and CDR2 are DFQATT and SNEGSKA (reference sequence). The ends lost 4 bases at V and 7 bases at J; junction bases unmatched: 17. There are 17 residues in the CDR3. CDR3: CSATGTSSRGRDGELFF. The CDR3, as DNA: TGCAGTGCTACGGGCACGAGCAGCAGGGGGCGCGACGGGGAGCTGTTTTTT.

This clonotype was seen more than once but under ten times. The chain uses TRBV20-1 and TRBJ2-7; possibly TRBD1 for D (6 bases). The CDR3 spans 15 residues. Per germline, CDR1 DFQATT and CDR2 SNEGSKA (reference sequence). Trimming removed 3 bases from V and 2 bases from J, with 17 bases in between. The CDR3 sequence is CSARGFTRGAYEQYF. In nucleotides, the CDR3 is TGCAGTGCTAGGGGTTTTACCAGGGGAGCCTACGAGCAGTACTTC.

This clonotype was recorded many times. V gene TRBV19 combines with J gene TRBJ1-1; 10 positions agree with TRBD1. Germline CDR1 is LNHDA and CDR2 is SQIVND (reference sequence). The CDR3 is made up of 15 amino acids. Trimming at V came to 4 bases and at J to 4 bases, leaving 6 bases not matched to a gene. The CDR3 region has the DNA TGTGCCAGTAGTAATCCGGGACAGGGGCGCACTGAAGCTTTCTTT. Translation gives CASSNPGQGRTEAFF.

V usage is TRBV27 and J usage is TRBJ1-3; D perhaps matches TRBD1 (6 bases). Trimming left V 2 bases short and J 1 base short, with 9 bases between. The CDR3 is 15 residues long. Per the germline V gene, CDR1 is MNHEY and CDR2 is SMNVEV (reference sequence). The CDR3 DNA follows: TGTGCCAGCAGTTTAGGTACAGGGTCTGGAAACACCATATATTTT. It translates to CASSLGTGSGNTIYF.

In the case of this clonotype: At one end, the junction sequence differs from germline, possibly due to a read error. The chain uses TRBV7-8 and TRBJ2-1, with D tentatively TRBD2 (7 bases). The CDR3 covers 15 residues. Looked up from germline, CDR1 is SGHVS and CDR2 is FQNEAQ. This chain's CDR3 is CASSLGGATPREQSF. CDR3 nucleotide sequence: TGTGCCAGCAGCTTGGGGGGGGCTACCCCCCGTGAGCAGTCCTTC.